The 28 T cell receptor beta chains reported below all come from one sample, sequenced in a study of OX40 agonist ivuxolimab in advanced cancers. Profiled with immunoSEQ multiplex PCR; TCRdb holds only in-frame clones, not every one. The sample contains about 64,000 clones, roughly 81% of which appear only once. The source was CD4+ or CD8+ T cells sorted from blood, collected in a trial of the OX40 agonist ivuxolimab. Receptors were obtained from an adult with an advanced solid tumor such as melanoma, head and neck, liver or kidney cancer.

Only one count was recorded for this clone. The gene calls are TRBV6-5 and TRBJ1-5; no firm D call. The CDR3 length is 13 residues. Trimming cost V 4 bases and J 6 bases, with 10 bases left between them. Germline values: CDR1 MNHEY, CDR2 SVGAGI. This CDR3 is CASSSREGQPQHF. As DNA, the CDR3 is TGTGCCAGCAGTTCAAGGGAGGGTCAGCCCCAGCATTTT.

The chain joins TRBV5-4 to TRBJ2-3, with D possibly matching TRBD2 (5 bases). V lost 10 bases, J lost 5 bases, and 17 bases lay in between. CDR1 is SGHNT, CDR2 YYREEE, per germline (reference sequence). This CDR3 comprises 13 residues. The CDR3 DNA reads TGTGCCGGGTCTGACGAGGGCGTAGATACGCAGTATTTT. This codes for CAGSDEGVDTQYF.

The chain carries TRBV5-6 and TRBJ2-7; D gene uncertain. V was cut by 3 bases and J by 0 bases, with 7 bases left in between. CDR1 and CDR2 from the germline V gene are SGHDT and YYEEEE. This CDR3 spans 13 amino acids. CDR3 sequence: CASSSFDSYEQYF. The CDR3 DNA follows: TGTGCCAGCAGCTCCTTCGACTCCTACGAGCAGTACTTC. Variable domain in full (rest from reference TRBV5-6 and TRBJ2-7): DAGVTQSPTHLIKTRGQQVTLRCSPKSGHDTVSWYQQALGQGPQFIFQYYEEEERQRGNFPDRFSGHQFPNYSSELNVNALLLGDSALYLCASSSFDSYEQYFGPGTRLTVT.

Comments on this clone: A far larger clone is just one base off, so this is likely a read error. This rearrangement joins TRBV5-1 to TRBJ1-5; TRBD1 matches 7 bases. The CDR3 runs to 15 residues. Trimming removed 4 bases from V and 0 bases from J; junction bases left unmatched: 4. From germline, CDR1 is SGHRS and CDR2 YFSETQ. Here the CDR3 reads CASSVQGYSNQPQHF. The CDR3 nucleotides are TGCGCCAGCAGCGTACAGGGGTATAGCAATCAGCCCCAGCATTTT.

Only a few counts were recorded for this clone. The J gene is TRBJ2-4, the V gene TRBV7-8; TRBD2 is a possible D gene (5 bases). Trimming shortened V by 1 base and J by 1 base, and 8 bases separated the two germline ends. The germline V gene encodes CDR1 SGHVS and CDR2 FQNEAQ. The CDR3 is 15 residues long. The CDR3 DNA reads TGTGCCAGCAGCTTAGGCCAGCGGGCCAAAAACATTCAGTACTTC. Translating gives CASSLGQRAKNIQYF.

The V and J genes are TRBV5-1 and TRBJ1-1, with 10 bases identical to TRBD1. V lost 1 base to trimming and J lost 4 bases; unmatched junction nucleotides: 4. Germline loops: CDR1 SGHRS, CDR2 YFSETQ. This CDR3 contains 15 residues. The CDR3 bases are TGCGCCAGCAGCTTGCGACAGGGGGCGGTCACTGAAGCTTTCTTT. This encodes CASSLRQGAVTEAFF.

This chain connects TRBV28 to TRBJ2-1, with D maybe TRBD2 (6 bases). The germline V gene encodes CDR1 MDHEN and CDR2 SYDVKM. The CDR3 sequence is 14 residues long. With 1 base removed from V and 5 bases from J, the gap between germline ends came to 9 bases. This chain's CDR3 is CASSLSGEHNEQFF. The CDR3 nucleotides are TGTGCCAGCAGTTTATCGGGGGAACACAATGAGCAGTTCTTC.

V usage is TRBV19 and J usage is TRBJ2-5, with 10 bases fitting TRBD1. The CDR3 is made up of 18 amino acids. Losses at the gene ends were 10 bases for V and 0 bases for J; bases not matched to a gene: 17. The germline gives CDR1 LNHDA, CDR2 SQIVND (reference sequence). Here the CDR3 reads CATVAPRTGGDYQETQYF. In DNA form, the CDR3 reads TGTGCCACAGTAGCGCCCCGGACAGGGGGGGACTACCAAGAGACCCAGTACTTC.

The J gene is TRBJ2-7, the V gene TRBV4-1, with 7 bases identical to TRBD1. The germline V gene encodes CDR1 MGHRA and CDR2 YSYEKL. V lost 1 base and J lost 3; bases outside the gene matches: 6. The CDR3 has 15 amino acids. The CDR3 reads CASSQVGQVSYEQYF. CDR3 bases: TGCGCCAGCAGCCAAGTCGGACAGGTTAGCTACGAGCAGTACTTC.

The rearrangement joins TRBV15 to TRBJ2-4; no reliable D call. The CDR3 length is 16 residues. Trimming stripped 0 bases from V and 0 bases from J, with 9 bases between. Germline lookup yields CDR1 LNHNV and CDR2 YYDKDF (reference sequence). CDR3 in amino acids: CATSREGLTAKNIQYF. CDR3 in DNA: TGTGCCACCAGCAGAGAAGGTTTGACAGCCAAAAACATTCAGTACTTC.

V and J are TRBV30 and TRBJ2-1; 11 nucleotides align to TRBD2. J gave up 5 bases and V 8 bases, and 8 bases lay outside the gene matches. The germline V gene encodes CDR1 GTSNPN and CDR2 SVGIG (reference sequence). CDR3 length equals 14 residues. The CDR3 sequence is CAGDPSGRHNEQFF. In DNA form, the CDR3 reads TGTGCCGGGGACCCTAGCGGGAGGCACAATGAGCAGTTCTTC.

V and J are TRBV9 and TRBJ1-2, with no clear D. The CDR3 is 13 residues long. The V gene lost 3 bases and the J gene lost 3 bases, with 9 bases spanning the gap. Germline CDR1 and CDR2: SGDLS and YYNGEE. The CDR3 DNA is TGTGCCAGCAGCGCGGACTTTCACTATGGCTACACCTTC. Translated, it gives CASSADFHYGYTF.

The chain has TRBV27 and TRBJ1-2; tentative D call: TRBD1 (5 bases). Germline CDR1 reads MNHEY; CDR2 reads SMNVEV (reference sequence). The CDR3 has 17 residues. Trimming cost V 3 bases and J 8 bases, with 25 bases left between them. The CDR3 sequence is CASSLRWGGATPRGYTF. The CDR3, as DNA: TGTGCCAGCAGTTTGCGATGGGGAGGGGCCACCCCTCGAGGCTACACCTTC.

The CDR3 DNA is TGCGCCAGCAGCTTGACAGGCGTGAACACTGAAGCTTTCTTT. It translates to CASSLTGVNTEAFF. The V gene is TRBV5-1, the J gene TRBJ1-1, with D possibly being TRBD1 (5 bases). Germline V gene sequence: CDR1 SGHRS, CDR2 YFSETQ. The V end was cut by 1 base, the J end by 0 bases, with 7 bases between. The CDR3 is 14 residues long.

The gene calls are TRBV7-8 and TRBJ1-1; 8 bases line up with TRBD1. Germline-derived CDR1 and CDR2 are SGHVS and FQNEAQ. The J segment lost 5 bases and the V segment lost 4 bases, leaving 12 bases of the junction unmatched. The CDR3 runs 16 residues. Here the CDR3 DNA reads TGTGCCAGCAGCTGGATCGGGGGACAGGCGGGGACTGAAGCTTTCTTT. It encodes CASSWIGGQAGTEAFF.

The chain uses TRBV4-1 and TRBJ1-4; TRBD1 is a possible D gene (6 bases). The CDR3 sequence is 13 residues long. CDR1 and CDR2 (germline): MGHRA, YSYEKL. Trimming took off 2 bases at V and 11 bases at J, with 12 bases between the two ends. The CDR3 bases are TGCGCCAGCAGCCAACTGGACAGCCGTAAACTGTTTTTT. As protein: CASSQLDSRKLFF.

The chain combines TRBV10-3 with TRBJ1-1; D ambiguous. The germline V gene has CDR1 ENHRY and CDR2 SYGVKD. With 3 bases removed from V and 0 bases from J, the gap between germline ends came to 8 bases. This CDR3 comprises 14 residues. DNA of the CDR3: TGTGCCATCAGTGAACGGTCGATGAACACTGAAGCTTTCTTT. Its translation is CAISERSMNTEAFF.

J is TRBJ2-3 and V is TRBV5-8, with 13 bases identical to TRBD2. The V and J ends lost 0 bases and 0 bases, in that order; junction bases with no gene match: 4. Per the germline V gene, CDR1 is SGHTS and CDR2 is YDEGEE. This CDR3 has 18 residues. The CDR3 reads CASSLGLAGGPSTDTQYF. CDR3 nucleotide sequence: TGTGCCAGCAGCTTGGGACTAGCGGGAGGCCCTAGCACAGATACGCAGTATTTT.

The V gene is TRBV4-1, the J gene TRBJ2-7, with 7 positions matching TRBD1. V gave up 4 bases and J gave up 1 base; unmatched junction bases: 7. Germline CDR1 and CDR2: MGHRA and YSYEKL. The CDR3 length is 15 residues. The CDR3 DNA reads TGCGCCAGCAGCCGACAGGGTTTCGGGTCCTACGAGCAGTACTTC. It is translated as CASSRQGFGSYEQYF.

V is TRBV19 and J is TRBJ2-7; D uncertain. Trimming took off 1 base at V and 3 bases at J, with 22 bases between the two ends. Germline assignment: CDR1 LNHDA and CDR2 SQIVND (reference sequence). This CDR3 is 18 amino acids long. For the CDR3, the DNA is TGTGCCAGTAGTATAGCCCCCCCAGTGAGATCGAAAATCTACGAGCAGTACTTC. This gives the protein CASSIAPPVRSKIYEQYF.

The V and J genes are TRBV27 and TRBJ2-1; D tentatively reads TRBD1 or TRBD2 (5 bases each). The CDR3 contains 14 residues. The V end lost 3 bases, the J end lost 4 bases, and 10 bases lay between the germline ends. CDR1 and CDR2 from the germline V gene are MNHEY and SMNVEV (reference sequence). The DNA of the CDR3 is TGTGCCAGCAGTTTCGGGACGGCTTACAATGAGCAGTTCTTC. Protein product: CASSFGTAYNEQFF.

The rearrangement links TRBV7-3 to TRBJ1-1; 10 bases match TRBD1. Unmatched junction bases numbered 5, after V lost 4 bases and J lost 6 bases. The CDR3 length is 14 residues. Germline values: CDR1 SGHTA, CDR2 FQGTGA. CDR3 region: CASSSGTGVAEAFF. The CDR3 DNA reads TGTGCCAGCAGCTCCGGGACAGGGGTTGCTGAAGCTTTCTTT.

The V and J genes are TRBV28 and TRBJ1-2; D unresolved. Germline-derived CDR1 and CDR2 are MDHEN and SYDVKM. CDR3 length: 12 amino acids. The V end was cut by 5 bases, the J end by 4 bases, with 8 bases between. The CDR3 is CASSRLSYGYTF. In DNA form, the CDR3 reads TGTGCCAGCAGTAGGTTATCCTATGGCTACACCTTC.

This rearrangement joins TRBV5-6 to TRBJ2-3; no clear D. The CDR3 totals 13 residues. Between the trimmed V and J ends, which lost 2 bases and 6 bases, there was a span of 10 bases. Germline V gives CDR1 SGHDT, CDR2 YYEEEE. The CDR3 region is CASSLSQLDTQYF. Written as DNA, the CDR3 is TGTGCCAGCAGCTTATCCCAGCTTGATACGCAGTATTTT.

V and J are TRBV7-2 and TRBJ1-3; D uncertain. With 5 bases removed from V and 4 bases from J, the gap between germline ends came to 6 bases. Germline V gene sequence: CDR1 SGHTA, CDR2 FQGNSA. This CDR3 region has 12 residues. The CDR3 bases are TGTGCCAGCAGCCCCTACGGAAACACCATATATTTT. This translates into CASSPYGNTIYF.

V usage is TRBV7-2 and J usage is TRBJ2-1; 13 bases match TRBD2. The CDR3 contains 15 residues. Trimming took 5 bases from V and 7 from J; bases not matched to a gene: 5. Germline CDR1 SGHTA, CDR2 FQGNSA. In DNA form, the CDR3 reads TGTGCCAGCAGCGGACTAGCGGGAGTTGGTAATGAGCAGTTCTTC. Amino acids: CASSGLAGVGNEQFF.

This clone was counted once. The rearrangement links TRBV10-3 to TRBJ1-1; no reliable D call. This CDR3 has 15 residues. CDR1 and CDR2 from the germline V gene are ENHRY and SYGVKD. V was cut by 6 bases and J by 3 bases, with 17 bases left in between. CDR3 sequence (DNA): TGTGCCATCAGCGTCACACACCAGGCGGACACTGAAGCTTTCTTT. It codes for CAISVTHQADTEAFF.

This clone was detected a few times. The chain uses TRBV11-2 and TRBJ2-7; D gene unclear. Trimming took 5 bases from V and 4 from J, leaving 9 bases between them. The CDR3 totals 12 residues. Germline V gene sequence: CDR1 SGHAT, CDR2 FQNNGV. CDR3 amino acids: CASSHLSYEQYF. The CDR3 nucleotides read TGTGCCAGCAGCCACCTGAGTTACGAGCAGTACTTC. Drawing the rest from reference TRBV11-2 and TRBJ2-7, the complete variable domain is EAGVAQSPRYKIIEKRQSVAFWCNPISGHATLYWYQQILGQGPKLLIQFQNNGVVDDSQLPKDRFSAERLKGVDSTLKIQPAKLEDSAVYLCASSHLSYEQYFGPGTRLTVT.